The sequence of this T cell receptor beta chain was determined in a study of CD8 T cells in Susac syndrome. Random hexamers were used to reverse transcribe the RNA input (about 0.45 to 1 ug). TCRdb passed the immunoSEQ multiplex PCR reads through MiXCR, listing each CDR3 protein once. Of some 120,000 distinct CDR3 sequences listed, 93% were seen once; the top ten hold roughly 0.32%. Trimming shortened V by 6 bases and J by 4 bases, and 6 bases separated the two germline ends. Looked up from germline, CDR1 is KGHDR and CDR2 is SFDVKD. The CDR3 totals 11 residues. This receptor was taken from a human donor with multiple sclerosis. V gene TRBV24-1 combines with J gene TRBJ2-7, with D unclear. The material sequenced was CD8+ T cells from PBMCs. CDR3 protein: CATSTGYEQYF. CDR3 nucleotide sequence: TGTGCCACCAGTACCGGATACGAGCAGTACTTC.